This record concerns one T cell receptor (beta chain) sequence. Investigators sought sequencing depths of between 1 in 200,000 and 1 in 1 million T cells. Some clones are missing from TCRdb's copy, which holds only in-frame ones; the method was immunoSEQ multiplex PCR. The sample contains about 300,000 clones, less than 85% of which appear only once. This entry is derived from a study of cytotoxic CD8 clonotypes in ibrutinib-treated CLL. Turning to the study itself: Mean yields were around 260,000 productive templates and 90,000 to 95,000 productive rearrangements per sample.

CDR3 length: 14 amino acids. V lost 1 base and J 2 bases, leaving 10 bases between the germline ends. CDR1 and CDR2 from the germline V gene are SGHTS and YDEGEE. This TCR was recovered from a human donor with chronic lymphocytic leukemia. The J gene is TRBJ2-7, the V gene TRBV5-8; D is perhaps TRBD1 (6 bases). This sample comprised PBMCs, obtained at disease progression, from a patient treated with ibrutinib. The chain's CDR3 is CASSLTGYTYEQYF. DNA of the CDR3: TGTGCCAGCAGCTTGACAGGGTACACCTACGAGCAGTACTTC. Based on the CDR3 plus reference TRBV5-8 and TRBJ2-7, the full variable domain is EAGVTQSPTHLIKTRGQQATLRCSPISGHTSVYWYQQALGLGLQFLLWYDEGEERNRGNFPPRFSGRQFPNYSSELNVNALELEDSALYLCASSLTGYTYEQYFGPGTRLTVT.